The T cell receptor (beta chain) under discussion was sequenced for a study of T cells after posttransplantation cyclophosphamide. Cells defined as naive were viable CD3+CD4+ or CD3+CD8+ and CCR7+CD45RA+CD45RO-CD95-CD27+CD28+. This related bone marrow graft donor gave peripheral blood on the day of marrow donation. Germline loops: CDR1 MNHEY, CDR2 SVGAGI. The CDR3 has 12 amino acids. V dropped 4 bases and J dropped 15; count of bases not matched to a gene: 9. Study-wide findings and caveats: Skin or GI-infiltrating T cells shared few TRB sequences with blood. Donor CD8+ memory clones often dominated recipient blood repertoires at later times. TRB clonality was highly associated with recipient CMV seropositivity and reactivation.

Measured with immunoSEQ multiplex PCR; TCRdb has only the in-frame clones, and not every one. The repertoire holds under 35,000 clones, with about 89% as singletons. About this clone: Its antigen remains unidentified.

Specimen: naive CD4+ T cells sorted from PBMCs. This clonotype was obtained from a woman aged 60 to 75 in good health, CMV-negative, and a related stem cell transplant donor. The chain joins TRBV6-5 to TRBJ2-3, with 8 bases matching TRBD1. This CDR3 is CASSFNRGDRYF. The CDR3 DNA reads TGTGCCAGCAGTTTCAACAGGGGGGACAGATATTTT.